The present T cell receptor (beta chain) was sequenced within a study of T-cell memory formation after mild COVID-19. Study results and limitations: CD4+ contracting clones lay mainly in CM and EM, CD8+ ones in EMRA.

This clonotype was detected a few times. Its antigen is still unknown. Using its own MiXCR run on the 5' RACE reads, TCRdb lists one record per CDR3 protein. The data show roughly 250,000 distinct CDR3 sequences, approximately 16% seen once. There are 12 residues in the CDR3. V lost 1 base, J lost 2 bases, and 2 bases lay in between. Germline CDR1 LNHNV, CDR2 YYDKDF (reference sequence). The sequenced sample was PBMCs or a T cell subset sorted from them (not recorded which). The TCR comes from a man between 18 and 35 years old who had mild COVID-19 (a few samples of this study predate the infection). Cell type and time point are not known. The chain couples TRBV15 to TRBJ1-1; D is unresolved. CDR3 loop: CATSRANTEAFF. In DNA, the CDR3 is TGTGCCACCAGCAGAGCAAACACTGAAGCTTTCTTT.